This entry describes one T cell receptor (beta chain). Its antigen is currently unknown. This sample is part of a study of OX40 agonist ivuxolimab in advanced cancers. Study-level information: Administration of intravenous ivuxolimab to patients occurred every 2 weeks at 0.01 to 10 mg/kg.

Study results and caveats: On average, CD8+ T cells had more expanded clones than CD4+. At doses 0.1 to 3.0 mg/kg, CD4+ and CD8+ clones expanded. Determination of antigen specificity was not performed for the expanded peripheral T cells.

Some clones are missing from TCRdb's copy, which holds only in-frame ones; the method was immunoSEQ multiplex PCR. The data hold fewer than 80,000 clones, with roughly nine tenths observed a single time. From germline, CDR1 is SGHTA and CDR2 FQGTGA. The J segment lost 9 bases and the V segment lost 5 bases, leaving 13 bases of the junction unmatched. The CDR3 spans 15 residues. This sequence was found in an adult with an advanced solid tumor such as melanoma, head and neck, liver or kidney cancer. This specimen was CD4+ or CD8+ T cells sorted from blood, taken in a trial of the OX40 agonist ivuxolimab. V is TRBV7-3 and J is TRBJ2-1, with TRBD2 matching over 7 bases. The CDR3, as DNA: TGTGCCAGCAGCCCAACTGGCGGGAGTGTATTTGAGCAGTTCTTC. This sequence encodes CASSPTGGSVFEQFF.